This TCR beta chain originates from a study of shared T cell receptors in the human thymus. Libraries were prepared by immunoSEQ multiplex PCR; TCRdb keeps only in-frame clonotypes and omits some of them. Among approximately 660,000 clones listed, 85% to 90% were seen once. Germline lookup yields CDR1 MNHEY and CDR2 SMNVEV (reference sequence). The germline V and J ends were trimmed by 6 bases and 5 bases, with 16 bases remaining between them. This CDR3 contains 14 residues. These data were also filed under a second study, of human thymus T cells. From that second work: Corrective cardiac surgery supplied the resected thymus tissue. Both thymic and peripheral blood repertoires showed apparently biased V and J usage. Related research described thymic repertoires that were highly overlapping among unrelated individuals.

This TCR was recovered from a boy younger than two with a congenital heart defect. The chain employs TRBV27 and TRBJ1-2, with TRBD1 as a possible D gene (6 bases). Sample: thymocytes. The chain's CDR3 is CASSVGGEGYGYTF. Here the CDR3 DNA reads TGTGCCAGCAGCGTTGGGGGCGAGGGGTATGGCTACACCTTC.